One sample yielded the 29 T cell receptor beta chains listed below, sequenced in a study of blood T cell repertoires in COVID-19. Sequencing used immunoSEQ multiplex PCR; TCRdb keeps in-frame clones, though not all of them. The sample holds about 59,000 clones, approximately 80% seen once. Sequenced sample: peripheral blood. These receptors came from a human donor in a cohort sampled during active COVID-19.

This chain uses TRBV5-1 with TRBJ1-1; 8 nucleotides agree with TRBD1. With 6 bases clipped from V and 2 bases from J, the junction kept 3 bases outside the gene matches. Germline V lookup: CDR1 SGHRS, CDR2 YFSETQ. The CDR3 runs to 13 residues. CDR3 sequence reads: CASTTGDNTEAFF. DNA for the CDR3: TGCGCCAGCACGACAGGGGATAACACTGAAGCTTTCTTT.

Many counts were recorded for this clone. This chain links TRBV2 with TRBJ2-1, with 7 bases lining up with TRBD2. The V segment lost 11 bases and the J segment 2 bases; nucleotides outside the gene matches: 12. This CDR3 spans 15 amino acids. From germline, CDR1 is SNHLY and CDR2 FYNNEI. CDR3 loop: CAGTRGTIAYNEQFF. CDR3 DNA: TGTGCCGGTACCCGGGGGACTATCGCCTACAATGAGCAGTTCTTC.

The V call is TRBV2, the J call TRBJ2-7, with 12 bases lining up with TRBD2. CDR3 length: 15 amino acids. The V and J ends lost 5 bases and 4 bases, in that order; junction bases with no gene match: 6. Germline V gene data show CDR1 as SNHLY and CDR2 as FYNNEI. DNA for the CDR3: TGTGCCAGCAGTTCTCTAGCGGGAGGGGGATACGAGCAGTACTTC. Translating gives CASSSLAGGGYEQYF. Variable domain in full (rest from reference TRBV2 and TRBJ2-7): EPEVTQTPSHQVTQMGQEVILRCVPISNHLYFYWYRQILGQKVEFLVSFYNNEISEKSEIFDDQFSVERPDGSNFTLKIRSTKLEDSAMYFCASSSLAGGGYEQYFGPGTRLTVT.

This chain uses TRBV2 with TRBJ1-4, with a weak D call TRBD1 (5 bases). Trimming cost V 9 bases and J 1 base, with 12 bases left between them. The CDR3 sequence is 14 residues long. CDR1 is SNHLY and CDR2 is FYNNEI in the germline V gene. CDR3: CASGIQGTNEKLFF. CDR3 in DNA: TGTGCCAGTGGTATCCAGGGAACTAATGAAAAACTGTTTTTT.

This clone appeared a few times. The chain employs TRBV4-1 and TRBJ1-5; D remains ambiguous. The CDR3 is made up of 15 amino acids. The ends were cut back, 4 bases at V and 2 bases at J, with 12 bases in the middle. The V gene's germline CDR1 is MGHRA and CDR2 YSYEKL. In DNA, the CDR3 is TGCGCCAGCAGCCGAAAAGAAGGAGGCAATCAGCCCCAGCATTTT. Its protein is CASSRKEGGNQPQHF.

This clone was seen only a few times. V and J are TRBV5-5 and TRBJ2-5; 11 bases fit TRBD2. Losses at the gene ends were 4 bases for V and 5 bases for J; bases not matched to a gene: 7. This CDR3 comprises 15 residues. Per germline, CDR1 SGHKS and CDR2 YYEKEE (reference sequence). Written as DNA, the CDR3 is TGTGCCAGCAGCACCGCTAGCGGGAGGCAGGAGACCCAGTACTTC. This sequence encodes CASSTASGRQETQYF.

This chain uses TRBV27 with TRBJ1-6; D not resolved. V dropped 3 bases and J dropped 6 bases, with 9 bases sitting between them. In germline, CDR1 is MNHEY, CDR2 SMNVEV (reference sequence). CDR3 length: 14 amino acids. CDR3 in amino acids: CASSLVQPNSPLHF. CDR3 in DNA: TGTGCCAGCAGTTTGGTACAGCCTAATTCACCCCTCCACTTT.

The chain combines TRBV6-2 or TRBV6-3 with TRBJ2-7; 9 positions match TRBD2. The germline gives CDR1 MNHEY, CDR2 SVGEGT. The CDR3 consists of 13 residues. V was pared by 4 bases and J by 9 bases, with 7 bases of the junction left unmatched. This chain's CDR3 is CASSFIAGEGQYF. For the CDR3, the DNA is TGTGCCAGCAGTTTTATAGCGGGAGAGGGGCAGTACTTC.

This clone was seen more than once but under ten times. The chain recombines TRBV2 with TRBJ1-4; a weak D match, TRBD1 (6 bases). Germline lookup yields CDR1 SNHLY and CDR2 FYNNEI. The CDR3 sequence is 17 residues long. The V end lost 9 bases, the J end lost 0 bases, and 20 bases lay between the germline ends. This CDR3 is CASLFGTPLATNEKLFF. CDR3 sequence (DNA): TGTGCCAGTCTCTTCGGGACACCCCTTGCAACTAATGAAAAACTGTTTTTT.

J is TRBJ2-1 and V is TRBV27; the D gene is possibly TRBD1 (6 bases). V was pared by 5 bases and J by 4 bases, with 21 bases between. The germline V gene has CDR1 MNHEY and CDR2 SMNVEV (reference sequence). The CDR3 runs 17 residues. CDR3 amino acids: CASSRTGQLIFYNEQFF. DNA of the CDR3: TGTGCCAGCAGTAGAACAGGACAGCTAATTTTTTACAATGAGCAGTTCTTC.

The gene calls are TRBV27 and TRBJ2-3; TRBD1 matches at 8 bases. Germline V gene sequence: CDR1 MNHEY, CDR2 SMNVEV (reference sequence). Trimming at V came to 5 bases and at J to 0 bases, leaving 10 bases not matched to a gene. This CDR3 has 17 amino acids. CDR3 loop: CASSRDRLKSSTDTQYF. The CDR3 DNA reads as TGTGCCAGCAGTCGGGACAGGCTAAAATCTAGCACAGATACGCAGTATTTT.

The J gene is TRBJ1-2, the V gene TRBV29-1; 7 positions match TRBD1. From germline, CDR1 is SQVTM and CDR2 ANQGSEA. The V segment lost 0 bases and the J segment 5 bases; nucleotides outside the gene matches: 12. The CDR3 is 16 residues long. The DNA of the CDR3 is TGCAGCGTTGAAGATGGGGCAGGGGGGATTGAGTATGGCTACACCTTC. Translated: CSVEDGAGGIEYGYTF.

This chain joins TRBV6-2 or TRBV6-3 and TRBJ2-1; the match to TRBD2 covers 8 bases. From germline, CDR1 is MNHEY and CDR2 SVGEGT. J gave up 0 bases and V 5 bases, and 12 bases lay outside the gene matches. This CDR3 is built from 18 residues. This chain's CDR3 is CASSQPTRLARSYNEQFF. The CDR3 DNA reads TGTGCCAGCAGTCAACCCACCCGACTAGCGCGCTCCTACAATGAGCAGTTCTTC.

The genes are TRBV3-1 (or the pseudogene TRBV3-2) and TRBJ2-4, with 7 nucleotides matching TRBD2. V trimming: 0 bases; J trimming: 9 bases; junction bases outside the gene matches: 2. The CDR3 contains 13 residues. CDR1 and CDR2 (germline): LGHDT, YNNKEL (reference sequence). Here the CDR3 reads CASSQDWEGIQYF. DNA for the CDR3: TGTGCCAGCAGCCAAGATTGGGAGGGCATTCAGTACTTC.

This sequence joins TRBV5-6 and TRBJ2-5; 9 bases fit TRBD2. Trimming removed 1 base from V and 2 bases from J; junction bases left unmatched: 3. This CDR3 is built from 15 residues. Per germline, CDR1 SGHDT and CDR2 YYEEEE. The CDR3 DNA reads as TGTGCCAGCAGCTTGAGGCTAGCGGGACAAGAGACCCAGTACTTC. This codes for CASSLRLAGQETQYF.

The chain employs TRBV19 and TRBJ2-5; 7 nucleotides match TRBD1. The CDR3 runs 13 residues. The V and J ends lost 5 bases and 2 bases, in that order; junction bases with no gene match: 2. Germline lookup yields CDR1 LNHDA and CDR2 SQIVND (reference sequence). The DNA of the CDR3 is TGTGCCAGTAGTTGGGACAGTCAAGAGACCCAGTACTTC. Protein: CASSWDSQETQYF.

CDR3: CASSFQQGTEAFF. The CDR3 DNA sequence: TGTGCCAGCAGCTTCCAACAGGGCACTGAAGCTTTCTTT. The rearrangement links TRBV5-6 to TRBJ1-1; tentatively, D is TRBD1 (6 bases). Per germline, CDR1 SGHDT and CDR2 YYEEEE. This CDR3 is 13 amino acids long. Trimming removed 2 bases from V and 4 bases from J, with 9 bases in between.

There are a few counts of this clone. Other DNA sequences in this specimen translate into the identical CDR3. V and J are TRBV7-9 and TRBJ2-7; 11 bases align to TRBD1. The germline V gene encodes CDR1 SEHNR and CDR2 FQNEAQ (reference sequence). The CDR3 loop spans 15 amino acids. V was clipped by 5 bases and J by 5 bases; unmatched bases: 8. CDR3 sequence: CASSPSGTGGNEQYF. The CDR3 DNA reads TGTGCCAGCAGCCCCTCCGGGACAGGGGGTAACGAGCAGTACTTC.

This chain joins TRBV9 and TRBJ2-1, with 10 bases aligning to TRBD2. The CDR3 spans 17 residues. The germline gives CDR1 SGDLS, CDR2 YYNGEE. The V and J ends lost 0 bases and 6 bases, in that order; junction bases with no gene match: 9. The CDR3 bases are TGTGCCAGCAGCGTAGAAAGCAGCGGGAGGGCCTTCAATGAGCAGTTCTTC. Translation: CASSVESSGRAFNEQFF.

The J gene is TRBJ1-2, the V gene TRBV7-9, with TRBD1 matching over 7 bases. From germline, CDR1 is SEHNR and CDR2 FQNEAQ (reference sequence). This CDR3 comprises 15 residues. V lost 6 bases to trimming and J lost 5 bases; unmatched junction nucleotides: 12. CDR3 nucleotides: TGTGCCAGCAGTCCTAGCTTCTTGGGACAGTATGGCTACACCTTC. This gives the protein CASSPSFLGQYGYTF.

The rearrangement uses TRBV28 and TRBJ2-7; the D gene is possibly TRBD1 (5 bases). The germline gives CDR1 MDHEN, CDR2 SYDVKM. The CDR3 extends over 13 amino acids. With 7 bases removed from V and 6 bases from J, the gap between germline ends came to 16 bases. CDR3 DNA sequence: TGTGCCAGCAAGTGGGCAGGGATGACCGAGCAGTACTTC. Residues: CASKWAGMTEQYF.

The CDR3 nucleotides read TGTGCCAGCATGAAGACTAGCGGGTGGGCTGGGGAGCAGTACTTC. Translated, it gives CASMKTSGWAGEQYF. This chain links TRBV2 with TRBJ2-7, with 10 bases aligning to TRBD2. This CDR3 contains 15 residues. Germline CDR1 is SNHLY and CDR2 is FYNNEI. V trimming: 7 bases; J trimming: 7 bases; junction bases outside the gene matches: 13.

The CDR3 DNA is TGTGCCAGCAGTCCCCGCCGGGCGGGACAGACGCAGTATTTT. As protein: CASSPRRAGQTQYF. J is TRBJ2-3 and V is TRBV7-2; D possibly corresponds to TRBD1 (7 bases). The V gene lost 6 bases and the J gene lost 9 bases, with 19 bases spanning the gap. This CDR3 comprises 14 residues. Germline CDR1 reads SGHTA; CDR2 reads FQGNSA. The variable domain in full, with the rest retrieved from reference TRBV7-2 and TRBJ2-3, is GAGVSQSPSNKVTEKGKDVELRCDPISGHTALYWYRQSLGQGLEFLIYFQGNSAPDKSGLPSDRFSAERTGGSVSTLTIQRTQQEDSAVYLCASSPRRAGQTQYFGPGTRLTVL.

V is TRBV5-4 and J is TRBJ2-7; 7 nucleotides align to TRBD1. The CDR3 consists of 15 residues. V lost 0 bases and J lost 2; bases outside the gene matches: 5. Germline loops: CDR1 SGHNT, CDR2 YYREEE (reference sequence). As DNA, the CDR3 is TGTGCCAGCAGCTTGGACGGCAGGGGGACCTACGAGCAGTACTTC. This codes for CASSLDGRGTYEQYF.

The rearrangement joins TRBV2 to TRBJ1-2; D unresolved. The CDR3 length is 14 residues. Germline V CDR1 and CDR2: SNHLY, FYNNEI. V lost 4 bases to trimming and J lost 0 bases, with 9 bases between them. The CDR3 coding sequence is TGTGCCAGCAGTGCAACAGAAGCTAACTATGGCTACACCTTC. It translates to CASSATEANYGYTF.

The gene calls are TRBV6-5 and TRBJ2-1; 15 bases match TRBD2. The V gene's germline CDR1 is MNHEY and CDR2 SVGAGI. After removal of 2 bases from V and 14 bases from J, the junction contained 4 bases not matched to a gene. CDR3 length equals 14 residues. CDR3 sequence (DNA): TGTGCCAGCAGTTACGGGACTAGCGGGAGGTCGAAGTTCTTC. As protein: CASSYGTSGRSKFF.

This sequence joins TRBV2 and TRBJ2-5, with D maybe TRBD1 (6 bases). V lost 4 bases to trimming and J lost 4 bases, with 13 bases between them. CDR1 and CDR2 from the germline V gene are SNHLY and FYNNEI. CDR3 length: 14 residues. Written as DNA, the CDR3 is TGTGCCAGCAGTGTCAGGGGAGAGGGAGAGACCCAGTACTTC. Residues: CASSVRGEGETQYF.

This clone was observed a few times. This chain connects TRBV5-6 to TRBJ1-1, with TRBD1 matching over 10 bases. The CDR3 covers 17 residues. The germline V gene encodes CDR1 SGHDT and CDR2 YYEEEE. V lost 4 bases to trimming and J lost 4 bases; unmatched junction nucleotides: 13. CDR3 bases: TGTGCCAGCAGCCCACTACTCCTTGACAGGGGGCCCACTGAAGCTTTCTTT. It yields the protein CASSPLLLDRGPTEAFF.

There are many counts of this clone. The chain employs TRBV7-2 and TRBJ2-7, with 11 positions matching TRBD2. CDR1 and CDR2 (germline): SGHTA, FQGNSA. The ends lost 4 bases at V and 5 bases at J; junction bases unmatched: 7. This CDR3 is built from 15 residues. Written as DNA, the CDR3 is TGTGCCAGCAGCTCCTGGACTAGCGGGCTGCACGAGCAGTACTTC. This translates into CASSSWTSGLHEQYF. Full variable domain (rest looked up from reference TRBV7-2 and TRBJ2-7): GAGVSQSPSNKVTEKGKDVELRCDPISGHTALYWYRQSLGQGLEFLIYFQGNSAPDKSGLPSDRFSAERTGGSVSTLTIQRTQQEDSAVYLCASSSWTSGLHEQYFGPGTRLTVT.